Included here is one T cell receptor beta chain sequence, with context. The data are from a study of T cell changes during pregnancy in multiple sclerosis. Germline trimming cut 0 bases from V and 5 bases from J; bases unmatched to any gene: 7. This CDR3 comprises 18 residues. The germline CDR1 and CDR2 sequences are SEHNR and FQNEAQ (reference sequence). Sequenced by immunoSEQ multiplex PCR; TCRdb stores in-frame clones only, minus some. The sample shows under 110,000 clones, 80% to 95% of them seen only once. Material: peripheral blood, obtained in the second trimester of pregnancy. The chain joins TRBV7-9 to TRBJ2-1; TRBD2 aligns across 13 bases. The sequence was collected from a female donor with multiple sclerosis, enrolled in a pregnancy study. The CDR3 DNA reads as TGTGCCAGCAGCTTAGCCCCACTAGCGGGAGGGAAAAACAATGAGCAGTTCTTC. It is translated as CASSLAPLAGGKNNEQFF.